This record covers a single T cell receptor beta chain. The antigen is unknown. The sample's time point: roughly ten-day in vitro stimulation with candidate neoantigen peptide 5. This entry belongs to a study of PD-1 blockade in mismatch repair-deficient tumors. Study outcomes and limitations: Tumor-resident clones, often absent from pretreatment blood, expanded after pembrolizumab and then contracted.

Unmatched junction bases numbered 14, after V lost 5 bases and J lost 5 bases. The length of the CDR3 is 17 residues. The germline V gene has CDR1 SEHNR and CDR2 FQNEAQ (reference sequence). Sequenced by immunoSEQ multiplex PCR; TCRdb stores in-frame clones only, minus some. Of 16,000 or so clones listed, approximately 84% are singletons. The clonotype originates from an adult with mismatch repair-deficient cancer. The chain joins TRBV7-9 to TRBJ2-1, with 8 bases identical to TRBD2. Material: cells cultured in vitro, obtained from a patient treated with pembrolizumab. The CDR3 bases are TGTGCCAGCAGCCCCGGCTGGGGCGGGAGGACCAACAATGAGCAGTTCTTC. Translation: CASSPGWGGRTNNEQFF.